This T cell receptor (beta chain) appears in the sequencing data of a study of molecular identifiers for immune sequencing clone quantification. TCRdb passed the PCR reads through MiXCR, listing each CDR3 protein once. The sample lists about 100,000 distinct CDR3 sequences; approximately 40% were seen once. The specimen was naive CD8+ T cells from blood, with Jurkat cell RNA spiked in. Subset described: FACS-sorted CD8+CD4-CCR7+CD45RA+ naive T cells. The sequence derives from a human donor in good health. Some libraries in this study had Jurkat cell RNA spiked in.

CDR3 residues: CASSHFTEAFF. The CDR3 coding sequence is TGCGCCAGCAGCCATTTCACTGAAGCTTTCTTT. This chain uses TRBV4-3 with TRBJ1-1; D unclear. Trimming shortened V by 3 bases and J by 4 bases, and 3 bases separated the two germline ends. The CDR3 runs 11 residues. Per germline, CDR1 LGHNA and CDR2 YSLEER.